The T cell receptor beta chain under discussion was sequenced for a study of Graves' ophthalmopathy and Graves' hyperthyroidism. Study background: Pretreatment peripheral blood was obtained at initial diagnosis.

The sample holds many counts of this clonotype. Germline CDR1 is LNHNV and CDR2 is YYDKDF (reference sequence). This CDR3 has 16 residues. The V gene lost 0 bases and the J gene lost 3 bases, with 15 bases spanning the gap. RNA transcripts were the template, and TCR beta CDR3 regions were amplified from them. An opening RT-PCR round employed HTBI primers and preceded a second-round multiplex PCR. TCRdb re-analysed the multiplex PCR reads in MiXCR, keeping a single row per CDR3 protein. The top ten hold 9.8% of the sample, which has about 500,000 distinct CDR3 sequences, about an eighth seen once. This clonotype was sampled from a woman aged 30 to 39 with Graves' ophthalmopathy. What was sequenced was blood. The chain recombines TRBV15 with TRBJ2-7; D possibly uses TRBD1 or TRBD2 (5 bases each). The CDR3 DNA is TGTGCCACCAGCAGAGATCTAGGGACCGAAGTCTACGAGCAGTACTTC. Protein sequence: CATSRDLGTEVYEQYF.